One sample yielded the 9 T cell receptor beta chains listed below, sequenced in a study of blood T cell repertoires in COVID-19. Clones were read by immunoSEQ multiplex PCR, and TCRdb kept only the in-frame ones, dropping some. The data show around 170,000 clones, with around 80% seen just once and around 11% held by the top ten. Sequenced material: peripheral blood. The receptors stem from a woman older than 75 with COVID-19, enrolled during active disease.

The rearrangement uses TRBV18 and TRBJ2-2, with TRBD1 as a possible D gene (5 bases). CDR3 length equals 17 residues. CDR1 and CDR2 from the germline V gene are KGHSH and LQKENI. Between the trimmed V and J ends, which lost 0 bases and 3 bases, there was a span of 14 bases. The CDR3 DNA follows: TGTGCCAGCTCACCACCGGGGCAGCTGGGGTACACCGGGGAGCTGTTTTTT. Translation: CASSPPGQLGYTGELFF.

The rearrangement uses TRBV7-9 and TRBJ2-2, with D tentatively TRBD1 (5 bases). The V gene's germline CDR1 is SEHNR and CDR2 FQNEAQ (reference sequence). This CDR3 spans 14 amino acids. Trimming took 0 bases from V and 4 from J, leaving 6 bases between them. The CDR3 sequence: CASSLAGVTGELFF. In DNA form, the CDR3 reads TGTGCCAGCAGCTTAGCAGGGGTCACCGGGGAGCTGTTTTTT.

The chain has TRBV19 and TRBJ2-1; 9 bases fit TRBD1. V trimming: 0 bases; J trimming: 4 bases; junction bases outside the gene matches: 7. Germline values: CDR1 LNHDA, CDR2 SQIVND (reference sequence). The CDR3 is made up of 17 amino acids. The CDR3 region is CASSIDGRDRVYNEQFF. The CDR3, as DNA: TGTGCCAGTAGTATAGATGGCCGGGACAGGGTTTACAATGAGCAGTTCTTC.

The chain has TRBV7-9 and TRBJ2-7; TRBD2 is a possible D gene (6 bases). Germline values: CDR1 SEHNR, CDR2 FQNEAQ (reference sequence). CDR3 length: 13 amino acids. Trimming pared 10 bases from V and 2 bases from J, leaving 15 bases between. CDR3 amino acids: CATSHPGAYEQYF. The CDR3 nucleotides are TGTGCCACCTCCCACCCGGGGGCCTACGAGCAGTACTTC.

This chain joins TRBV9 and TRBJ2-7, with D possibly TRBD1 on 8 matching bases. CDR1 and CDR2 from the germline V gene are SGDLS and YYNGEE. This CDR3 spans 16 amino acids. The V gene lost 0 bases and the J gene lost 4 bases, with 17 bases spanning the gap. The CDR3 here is CASSVGNTGGVYEQYF. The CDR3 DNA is TGTGCCAGCAGCGTAGGGAATACAGGGGGGGTTTACGAGCAGTACTTC.

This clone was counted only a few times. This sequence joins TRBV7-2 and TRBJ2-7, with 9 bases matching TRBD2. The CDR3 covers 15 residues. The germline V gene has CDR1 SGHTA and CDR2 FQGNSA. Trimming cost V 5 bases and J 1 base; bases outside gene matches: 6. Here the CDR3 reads CASSLIAGASYEQYF. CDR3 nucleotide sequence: TGTGCCAGCAGCCTTATAGCGGGGGCGTCCTACGAGCAGTACTTC.

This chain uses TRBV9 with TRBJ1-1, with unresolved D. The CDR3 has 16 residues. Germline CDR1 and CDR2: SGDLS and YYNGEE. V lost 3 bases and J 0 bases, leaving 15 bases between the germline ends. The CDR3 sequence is CASSAPVGLMNTEAFF. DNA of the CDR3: TGTGCCAGCAGCGCCCCCGTGGGCCTAATGAACACTGAAGCTTTCTTT.

The CDR3 bases are TGTGCCAGCAGCTTATTCAGGGGGCGCGGAACTAATGAAAAACTGTTTTTT. This codes for CASSLFRGRGTNEKLFF. The chain links TRBV13 to TRBJ1-4; 8 bases map to TRBD1. The CDR3 sequence is 17 residues long. From germline, CDR1 is PRHDT and CDR2 FYEKMQ (reference sequence). V lost 2 bases to trimming and J lost 1 base; unmatched junction nucleotides: 6.

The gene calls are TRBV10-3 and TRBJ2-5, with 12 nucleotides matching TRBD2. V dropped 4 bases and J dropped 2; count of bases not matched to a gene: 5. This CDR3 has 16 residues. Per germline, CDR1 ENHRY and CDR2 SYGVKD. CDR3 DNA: TGTGCCATCAGTGCGGGGACTAGCGGGCCGCAAGAGACCCAGTACTTC. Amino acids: CAISAGTSGPQETQYF.